In this sample, the clone carrying this TCR beta chain turned up a few times. The entry originates in a study of graft-versus-host responses after intestinal transplantation. Study-wide results and caveats: Present in recipient marrow, GvH clones included some that appeared first in ileum or blood.

This CDR3 contains 17 residues. Germline V gene lookup returns CDR1 KGHSH and CDR2 LQKENI. V shed 3 bases and J 4 bases; nucleotides not matched to a gene: 12. The assay was immunoSEQ multiplex PCR, and TCRdb's table has in-frame clones only and misses some. The sample carries about 21,000 clones, about 55% recorded once. The clonotype originates from a human patient who received an intestinal transplant. This sample comprised alloreactive CD4+ T cells from a mixed lymphocyte reaction culture, obtained before intestinal transplant. Subset reported: CFSE-low proliferating T cells sorted from approximately 6-day pre-transplant mixed lymphocyte reaction (GvH or HvG direction). This chain uses TRBV18 with TRBJ1-2; 9 bases align to TRBD1. The CDR3: CASSPLLGTGNSYGYTF. The CDR3 DNA reads TGTGCCAGCTCACCCCTCCTAGGGACAGGGAACAGCTATGGCTACACCTTC.